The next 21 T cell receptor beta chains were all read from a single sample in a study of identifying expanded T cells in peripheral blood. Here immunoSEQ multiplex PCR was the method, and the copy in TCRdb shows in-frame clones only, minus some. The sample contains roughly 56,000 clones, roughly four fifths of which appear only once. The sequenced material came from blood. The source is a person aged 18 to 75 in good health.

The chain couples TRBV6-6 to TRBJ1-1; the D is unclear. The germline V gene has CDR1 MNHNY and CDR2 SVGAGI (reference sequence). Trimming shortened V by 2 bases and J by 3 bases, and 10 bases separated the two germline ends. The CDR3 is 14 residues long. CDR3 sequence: CASSYRPGDTEAFF. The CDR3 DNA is TGTGCCAGCAGTTACCGACCTGGGGACACTGAAGCTTTCTTT.

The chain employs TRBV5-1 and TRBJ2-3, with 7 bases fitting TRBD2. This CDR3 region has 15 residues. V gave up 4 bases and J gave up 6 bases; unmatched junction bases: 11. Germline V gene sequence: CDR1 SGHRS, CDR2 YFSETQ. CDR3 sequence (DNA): TGCGCCAGCAGCAGCGGGACTGGATCCACGGATACGCAGTATTTT. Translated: CASSSGTGSTDTQYF.

The CDR3 region is CSASGGYEQYV. The CDR3 DNA is TGCAGTGCTAGCGGAGGGTACGAGCAGTACGTC. This chain connects TRBV20-1 to TRBJ2-7, with a tentative D call TRBD2 (6 bases). The CDR3 extends over 11 amino acids. Trimming stripped 3 bases from V and 4 bases from J, with 7 bases between. Germline lookup yields CDR1 DFQATT and CDR2 SNEGSKA (reference sequence).

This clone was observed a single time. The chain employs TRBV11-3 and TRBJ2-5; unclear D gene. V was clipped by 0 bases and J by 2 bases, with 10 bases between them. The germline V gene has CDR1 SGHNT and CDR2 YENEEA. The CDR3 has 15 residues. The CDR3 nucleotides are TGTGCCAGCAGCTTAGATCGGCCTAGGCAAGAGACCCAGTACTTC. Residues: CASSLDRPRQETQYF.

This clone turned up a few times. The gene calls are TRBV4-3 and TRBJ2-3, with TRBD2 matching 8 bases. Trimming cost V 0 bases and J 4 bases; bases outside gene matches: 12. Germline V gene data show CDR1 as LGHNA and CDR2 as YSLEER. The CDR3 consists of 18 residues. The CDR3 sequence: CASSQDLSGGLLSDTQYF. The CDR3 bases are TGCGCCAGCAGCCAAGATTTATCGGGAGGGCTTCTCTCAGATACGCAGTATTTT.

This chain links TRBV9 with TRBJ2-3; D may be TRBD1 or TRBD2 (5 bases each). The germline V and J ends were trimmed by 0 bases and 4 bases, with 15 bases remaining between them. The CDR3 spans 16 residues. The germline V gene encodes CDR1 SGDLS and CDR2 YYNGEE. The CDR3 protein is CASSVARDRGSDTQYF. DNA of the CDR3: TGTGCCAGCAGCGTAGCACGGGATAGGGGCTCAGATACGCAGTATTTT.

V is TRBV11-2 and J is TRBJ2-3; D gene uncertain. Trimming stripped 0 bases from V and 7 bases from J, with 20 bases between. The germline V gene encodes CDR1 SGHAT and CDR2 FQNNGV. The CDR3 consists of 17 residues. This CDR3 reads CASSLEGIGGVRYTQYF. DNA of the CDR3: TGTGCCAGCAGCTTAGAGGGTATTGGCGGCGTTAGGTATACGCAGTATTTT.

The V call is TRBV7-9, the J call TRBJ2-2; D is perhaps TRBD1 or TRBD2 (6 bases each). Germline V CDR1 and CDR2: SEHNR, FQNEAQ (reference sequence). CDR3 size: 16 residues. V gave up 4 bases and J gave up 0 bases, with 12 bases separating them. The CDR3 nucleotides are TGTGCCAGCAGCTACGCGGGGACAACGAACACCGGGGAGCTGTTTTTT. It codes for CASSYAGTTNTGELFF.

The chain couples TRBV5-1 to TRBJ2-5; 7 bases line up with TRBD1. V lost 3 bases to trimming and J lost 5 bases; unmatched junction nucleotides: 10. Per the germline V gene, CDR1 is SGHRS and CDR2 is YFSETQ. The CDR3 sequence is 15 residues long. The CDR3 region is CASSSTTGNLETQYF. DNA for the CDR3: TGCGCCAGCAGCTCGACGACAGGGAACCTCGAGACCCAGTACTTC.

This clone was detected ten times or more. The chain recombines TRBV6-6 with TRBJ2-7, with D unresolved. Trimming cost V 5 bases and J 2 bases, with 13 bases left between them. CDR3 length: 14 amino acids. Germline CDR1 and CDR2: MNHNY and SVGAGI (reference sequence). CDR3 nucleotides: TGTGCCAGCAGTACCCCCGGGCTCCCCTACGAGCAGTACTTC. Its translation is CASSTPGLPYEQYF.

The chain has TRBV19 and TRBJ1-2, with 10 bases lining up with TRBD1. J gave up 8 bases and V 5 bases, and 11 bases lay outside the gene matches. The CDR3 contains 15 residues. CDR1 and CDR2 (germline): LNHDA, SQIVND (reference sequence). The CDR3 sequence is CASSLDRGRVKGYTF. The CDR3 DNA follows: TGTGCCAGTAGTCTCGACAGGGGGCGGGTGAAAGGCTACACCTTC.

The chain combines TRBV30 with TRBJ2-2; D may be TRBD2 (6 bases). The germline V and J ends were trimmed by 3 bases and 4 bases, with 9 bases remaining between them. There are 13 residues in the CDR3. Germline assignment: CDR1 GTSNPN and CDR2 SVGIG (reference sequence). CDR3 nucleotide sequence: TGTGCCTGGAGCGGGAGAACCACCGGGGAGCTGTTTTTT. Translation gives CAWSGRTTGELFF. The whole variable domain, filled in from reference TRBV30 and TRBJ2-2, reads SQTIHQWPATLVQPVGSPLSLECTVEGTSNPNLYWYRQAAGRGLQLLFYSVGIGQISSEVPQNLSASRPQDRQFILSSKKLLLSDSGFYLCAWSGRTTGELFFGEGSRLTVL.

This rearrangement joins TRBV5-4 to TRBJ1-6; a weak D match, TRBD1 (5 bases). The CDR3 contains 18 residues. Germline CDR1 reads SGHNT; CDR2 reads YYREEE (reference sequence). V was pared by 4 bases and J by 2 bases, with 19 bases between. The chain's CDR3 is CASSDGLRPGTYNSPLHF. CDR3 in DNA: TGTGCCAGCAGCGACGGCCTTAGACCAGGGACCTATAATTCACCCCTCCACTTT.

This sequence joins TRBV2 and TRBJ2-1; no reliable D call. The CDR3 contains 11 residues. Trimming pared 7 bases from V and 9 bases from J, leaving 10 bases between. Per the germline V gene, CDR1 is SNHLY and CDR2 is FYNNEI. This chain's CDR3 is CASTRSGEQFF. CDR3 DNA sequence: TGTGCCAGCACGCGGTCAGGTGAGCAGTTCTTC.

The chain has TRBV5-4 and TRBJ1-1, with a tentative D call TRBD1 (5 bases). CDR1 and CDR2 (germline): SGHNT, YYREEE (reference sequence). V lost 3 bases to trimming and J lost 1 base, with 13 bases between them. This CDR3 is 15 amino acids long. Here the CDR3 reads CASSSPGRRNTEAFF. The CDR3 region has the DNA TGTGCCAGCAGCTCTCCGGGACGGAGGAACACTGAAGCTTTCTTT.

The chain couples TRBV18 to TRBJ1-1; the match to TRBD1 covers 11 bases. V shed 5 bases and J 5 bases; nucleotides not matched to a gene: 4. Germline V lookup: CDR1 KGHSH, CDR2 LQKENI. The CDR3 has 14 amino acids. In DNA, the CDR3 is TGTGCCAGCTCATCGGGGACAGGGGGAACTGAAGCTTTCTTT. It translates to CASSSGTGGTEAFF. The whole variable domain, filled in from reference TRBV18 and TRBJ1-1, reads NAGVMQNPRHLVRRRGQEARLRCSPMKGHSHVYWYRQLPEEGLKFMVYLQKENIIDESGMPKERFSAEFPKEGPSILRIQQVVRGDSAAYFCASSSGTGGTEAFFGQGTRLTVV.

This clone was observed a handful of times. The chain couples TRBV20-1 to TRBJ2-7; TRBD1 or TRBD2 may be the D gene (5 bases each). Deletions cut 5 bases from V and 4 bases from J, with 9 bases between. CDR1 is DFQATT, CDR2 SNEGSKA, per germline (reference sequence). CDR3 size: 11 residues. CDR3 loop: CSAGDGYEQYF. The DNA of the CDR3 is TGCAGTGCTGGGGACGGTTACGAGCAGTACTTC.

The CDR3: CASSERTHSGEQFF. CDR3 DNA sequence: TGTGCCAGCAGCGAGAGGACGCACAGCGGTGAGCAGTTCTTC. The chain uses TRBV9 and TRBJ2-1, with a possible D match to TRBD2 (5 bases). The germline V gene encodes CDR1 SGDLS and CDR2 YYNGEE. The CDR3 sequence is 14 residues long. Trimming cost V 3 bases and J 9 bases, with 16 bases left between them.

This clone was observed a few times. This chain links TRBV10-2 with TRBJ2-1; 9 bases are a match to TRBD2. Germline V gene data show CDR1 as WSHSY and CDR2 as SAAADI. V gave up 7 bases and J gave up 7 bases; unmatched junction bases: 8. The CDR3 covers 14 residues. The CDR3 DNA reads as TGCGCCAGCATTCCTCTAGCGGGACAGAATGAGCAGTTCTTC. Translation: CASIPLAGQNEQFF.

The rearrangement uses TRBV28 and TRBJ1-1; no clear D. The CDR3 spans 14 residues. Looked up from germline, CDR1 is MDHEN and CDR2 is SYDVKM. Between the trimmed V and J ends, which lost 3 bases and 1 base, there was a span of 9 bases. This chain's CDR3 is CASSFNRKNTEAFF. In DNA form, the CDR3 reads TGTGCCAGCAGTTTCAACAGAAAGAACACTGAAGCTTTCTTT.

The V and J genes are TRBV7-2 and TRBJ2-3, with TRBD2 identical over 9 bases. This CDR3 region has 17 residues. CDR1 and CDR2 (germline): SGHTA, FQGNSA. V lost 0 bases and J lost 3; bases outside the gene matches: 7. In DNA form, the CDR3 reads TGTGCCAGCAGCTTAGCGTCGGGTAGCGGGGGTACAGATACGCAGTATTTT. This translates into CASSLASGSGGTDTQYF.